What follows is one T cell receptor beta chain and its context. Its antigen is unidentified. Profiled with immunoSEQ multiplex PCR; TCRdb holds only in-frame clones, not every one. This table has some 140,000 clones, about 92% appearing once. These data are taken from a study of T cell responses to AZD1222 COVID-19 vaccine. Study-wide findings and caveats: Most donors were white British and more were female, and clonal diversity was possibly underestimated. Two AZD1222 doses significantly raised spike-specific TCR breadth and depth over controls. The peak T cell response came first, and repertoires were sampled only after it.

Germline V gives CDR1 MNHNS, CDR2 SASEGT. Germline trimming cut 0 bases from V and 2 bases from J; bases unmatched to any gene: 7. The CDR3 length is 17 residues. The chain employs TRBV6-1 and TRBJ2-7; 10 bases agree with TRBD1. This clonotype was sampled from an adult in good health. This sample comprised peripheral blood, obtained on day 0 of AZD1222 vaccination. The CDR3: CASSEALGQGFTYEQYF. The CDR3, as DNA: TGTGCCAGCAGTGAAGCCCTGGGACAGGGGTTCACCTACGAGCAGTACTTC.